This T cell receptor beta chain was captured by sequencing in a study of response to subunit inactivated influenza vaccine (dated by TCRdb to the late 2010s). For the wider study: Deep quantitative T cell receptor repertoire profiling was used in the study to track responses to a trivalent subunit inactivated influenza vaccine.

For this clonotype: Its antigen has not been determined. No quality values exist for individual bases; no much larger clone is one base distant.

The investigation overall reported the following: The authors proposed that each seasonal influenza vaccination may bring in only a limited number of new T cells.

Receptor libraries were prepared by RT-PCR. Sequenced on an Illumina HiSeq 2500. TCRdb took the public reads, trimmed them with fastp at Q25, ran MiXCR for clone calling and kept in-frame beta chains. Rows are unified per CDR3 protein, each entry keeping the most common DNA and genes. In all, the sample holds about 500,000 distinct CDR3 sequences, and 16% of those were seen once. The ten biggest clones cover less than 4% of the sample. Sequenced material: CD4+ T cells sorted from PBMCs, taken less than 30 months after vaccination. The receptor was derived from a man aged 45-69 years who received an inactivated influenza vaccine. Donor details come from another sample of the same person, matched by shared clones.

The DNA sequence reads TGCAGTGCAACCGGGACTAGCGGGAACAATGAGCAGTTCTTC. Translated, it reads CSATGTSGNNEQFF. The receptor chain draws on TRBV20-1 and TRBJ2-1; 13 central bases correspond to TRBD2. Via the germline V gene (reference sequence), CDR1 is DFQATT and CDR2 SNEGSKA. Ends trimmed: V by 6 bases, J by 5 bases; bases unmatched to a gene: 4. The CDR3 holds 14 amino acids from the cysteine to the phenylalanine. Solely the CDR3 DNA is kept, with 42 bases framed from the first base.